A single sample is the source of the 28 T cell receptor beta chains below, sequenced in a study of blood T cell repertoires in COVID-19. Some clones are missing from TCRdb's copy, which holds only in-frame ones; the method was immunoSEQ multiplex PCR. The data hold tens of thousands of clones, with over 75% observed a single time. Input material: peripheral blood. The receptor set was obtained from a human donor with active COVID-19. The donor label of this sample is uncertain.

This chain's CDR3 is CASSPLDRSSYNSPLHF. In DNA, the CDR3 is TGTGCCAGCTCACCCTTGGACAGGAGCTCCTATAATTCACCCCTCCACTTT. This chain connects TRBV18 to TRBJ1-6, with 7 positions matching TRBD1. The CDR3 is 17 residues long. Germline CDR1 KGHSH, CDR2 LQKENI. With 3 bases clipped from V and 0 bases from J, the junction kept 5 bases outside the gene matches. Complete variable domain (other parts from reference TRBV18 and TRBJ1-6): NAGVMQNPRHLVRRRGQEARLRCSPMKGHSHVYWYRQLPEEGLKFMVYLQKENIIDESGMPKERFSAEFPKEGPSILRIQQVVRGDSAAYFCASSPLDRSSYNSPLHFGNGTRLTVT.

The chain is built from TRBV5-4 and TRBJ2-3; D is possibly TRBD1 (5 bases). This CDR3 region has 16 residues. V lost 6 bases and J 3 bases, leaving 20 bases between the germline ends. Germline V CDR1 and CDR2: SGHNT, YYREEE (reference sequence). CDR3 nucleotide sequence: TGTGCCAGCAAGAGGATAACGGCAGGGTCGACAGATACGCAGTATTTT. Encoded protein: CASKRITAGSTDTQYF.

V is TRBV7-9 and J is TRBJ1-1; TRBD1 aligns across 11 bases. Germline loops: CDR1 SEHNR, CDR2 FQNEAQ (reference sequence). CDR3 length equals 14 residues. With 4 bases clipped from V and 5 bases from J, the junction kept 3 bases outside the gene matches. CDR3 DNA sequence: TGTGCCAGCAGCTGGGGACAGGGGGAGACTGAAGCTTTCTTT. Its protein product is CASSWGQGETEAFF.

The chain combines TRBV30 with TRBJ1-6, with D perhaps matching TRBD1 (6 bases). Trimming took off 3 bases at V and 10 bases at J, with 25 bases between the two ends. The length of the CDR3 is 17 residues. CDR1 is GTSNPN, CDR2 SVGIG, per germline (reference sequence). The CDR3 DNA sequence: TGTGCCTGGAGGTTCCAGGGGATGTTGGAATGGCGGTCACCCCTCCACTTT. Its translation is CAWRFQGMLEWRSPLHF.

The chain has TRBV7-2 and TRBJ2-1, with a weak D call TRBD2 (5 bases). The CDR3 is made up of 13 amino acids. CDR1 and CDR2 (germline): SGHTA, FQGNSA. V was clipped by 1 base and J by 8 bases, with 9 bases between them. DNA of the CDR3: TGTGCCAGCAGCTTAGAACTAGAGGATGAGCAGTTCTTC. This sequence encodes CASSLELEDEQFF.

The chain carries TRBV19 and TRBJ1-2, with D tentatively TRBD1 (6 bases). The CDR3 extends over 15 amino acids. V was clipped by 3 bases and J by 0 bases, with 11 bases between them. Germline-derived CDR1 and CDR2 are LNHDA and SQIVND (reference sequence). The CDR3 DNA reads as TGTGCCAGTAGTATCCCCGGGACACCTAACTATGGCTACACCTTC. Amino acids: CASSIPGTPNYGYTF.

This chain uses TRBV15 with TRBJ2-1; 12 bases fit TRBD2. This CDR3 has 13 amino acids. V lost 7 bases and J lost 7; bases outside the gene matches: 2. Per the germline V gene, CDR1 is LNHNV and CDR2 is YYDKDF (reference sequence). CDR3 DNA: TGTGCCACCACAGGACTAGCGGGAAATGAGCAGTTCTTC. The encoded protein is CATTGLAGNEQFF. The whole variable domain, remainder taken from reference TRBV15 and TRBJ2-1, is DAMVIQNPRYQVTQFGKPVTLSCSQTLNHNVMYWYQQKSSQAPKLLFHYYDKDFNNEADTPDNFQSRRPNTSFCFLDIRSPGLGDTAMYLCATTGLAGNEQFFGPGTRLTVL.

This rearrangement joins TRBV5-4 to TRBJ2-3, with TRBD1 as a possible D gene (5 bases). This CDR3 is 15 amino acids long. V was clipped by 4 bases and J by 5 bases, with 17 bases between them. CDR1 and CDR2 (germline): SGHNT, YYREEE (reference sequence). CDR3 DNA: TGTGCCAGCAGCCCGAACTTCAGGGAAAAAGATACGCAGTATTTT. It is translated as CASSPNFREKDTQYF.

This chain connects TRBV24-1 to TRBJ1-2; 11 bases fit TRBD1. The junction had 15 bases not matched to a gene; V was cut back by 2 bases and J by 5 bases. This CDR3 is 19 amino acids long. Germline-derived CDR1 and CDR2 are KGHDR and SFDVKD. CDR3 sequence reads: CATSDSNAWTGGGIYGYTF. In DNA, the CDR3 is TGTGCCACCAGTGATTCCAATGCCTGGACAGGGGGCGGAATTTATGGCTACACCTTC.

This clone was counted a few times. V gene TRBV28 combines with J gene TRBJ1-4; 8 positions agree with TRBD1. V shed 1 base and J 5 bases; nucleotides not matched to a gene: 3. Looked up from germline, CDR1 is MDHEN and CDR2 is SYDVKM. The length of the CDR3 is 15 residues. The CDR3 nucleotides are TGTGCCAGCAGTTTATCTCAGGGGGCAAATGAAAAACTGTTTTTT. Its translation: CASSLSQGANEKLFF.

The chain recombines TRBV28 with TRBJ2-1; the match to TRBD2 covers 13 bases. Trimming removed 5 bases from V and 1 base from J; junction bases left unmatched: 2. Per germline, CDR1 MDHEN and CDR2 SYDVKM. This CDR3 is 16 amino acids long. The CDR3 sequence is CASSELAGGSYNEQFF. The CDR3 DNA reads TGTGCCAGCAGTGAACTAGCGGGAGGGTCCTACAATGAGCAGTTCTTC.

This rearrangement joins TRBV27 to TRBJ2-3, with 8 nucleotides matching TRBD2. The V gene end was trimmed by 3 bases and the J gene end by 1 base; junction bases not matched to a gene: 21. CDR3 length: 21 residues. The germline V gene has CDR1 MNHEY and CDR2 SMNVEV (reference sequence). The CDR3 DNA follows: TGTGCCAGCAGTTTTCTGCCCATTAGCGGGAATAACCGGGCTGGCACAGATACGCAGTATTTT. The encoded protein is CASSFLPISGNNRAGTDTQYF.

The rearrangement uses TRBV19 and TRBJ1-4, with 8 bases matching TRBD1. The trim removed 4 bases at V and 5 bases at J, leaving 18 bases unmatched. The CDR3 spans 19 residues. Germline values: CDR1 LNHDA, CDR2 SQIVND (reference sequence). Here the CDR3 DNA reads TGTGCCAGTAGTAGGTGGACAGGGAATGCTCCAAGATCAAATGAAAAACTGTTTTTT. Translated, it gives CASSRWTGNAPRSNEKLFF.

This chain connects TRBV6-5 to TRBJ2-3, with 9 bases aligning to TRBD2. This CDR3 has 14 amino acids. Germline CDR1 and CDR2: MNHEY and SVGAGI. J lost 9 bases, V lost 6 bases, and 10 bases had no gene match. CDR3 residues: CASSRTTLAGTQYF. The CDR3 DNA reads TGTGCCAGCAGCCGAACAACTCTAGCGGGGACGCAGTATTTT.

The CDR3 coding sequence is TGTGCCAGCAGTTACTCTGGGACAGGGGGCTTAAAGACCCAGTACTTC. This gives the protein CASSYSGTGGLKTQYF. J is TRBJ2-5 and V is TRBV6-5, with 12 bases lining up with TRBD1. Germline V lookup: CDR1 MNHEY, CDR2 SVGAGI. V gave up 0 bases and J gave up 6 bases; unmatched junction bases: 5. There are 16 residues in the CDR3.

The V gene is TRBV11-2, the J gene TRBJ2-1; TRBD2 matches 11 bases. The germline V gene encodes CDR1 SGHAT and CDR2 FQNNGV. CDR3 size: 16 residues. The J segment lost 7 bases and the V segment lost 7 bases, leaving 12 bases of the junction unmatched. CDR3 amino acids: CASNLWGLAGGNEQFF. The CDR3 region has the DNA TGTGCCAGCAACCTCTGGGGGCTAGCGGGAGGAAATGAGCAGTTCTTC.

This chain uses TRBV7-9 with TRBJ1-5; D may be TRBD1 (5 bases). The CDR3 runs to 14 residues. The ends were cut back, 4 bases at V and 6 bases at J, with 13 bases in the middle. CDR1 is SEHNR, CDR2 FQNEAQ, per germline (reference sequence). DNA of the CDR3: TGTGCCAGCAGCTCGCAGGGTTTTAGTCAGCCCCAGCATTTT. It encodes CASSSQGFSQPQHF.

V is TRBV7-9 and J is TRBJ2-2, with 8 positions matching TRBD1. Trimming took 10 bases from V and 8 from J; bases not matched to a gene: 9. The germline gives CDR1 SEHNR, CDR2 FQNEAQ (reference sequence). The CDR3 is made up of 13 amino acids. CDR3 protein: CATPAGGEGELFF. Here the CDR3 DNA reads TGTGCCACGCCGGCAGGGGGCGAGGGGGAGCTGTTTTTT.

The chain has TRBV5-1 and TRBJ1-1; no clear D gene. There are 11 residues in the CDR3. Germline values: CDR1 SGHRS, CDR2 YFSETQ. Deletions cut 6 bases from V and 6 bases from J, with 9 bases between. The CDR3 region has the DNA TGCGCCAGCAACCGGGATGCTGAAGCTTTCTTT. Its translation: CASNRDAEAFF.

On this clone itself: Other DNA sequences in this specimen translate into the identical CDR3. The chain recombines TRBV11-3 with TRBJ2-7; the match to TRBD2 covers 10 bases. Per the germline V gene, CDR1 is SGHNT and CDR2 is YENEEA. J gave up 5 bases and V 8 bases, and 9 bases lay outside the gene matches. CDR3 length: 14 residues. For the CDR3, the DNA is TGTGCCAGCGAAATCCTAGCGGGAGAAAACGAGCAGTACTTC. This sequence encodes CASEILAGENEQYF.

The chain links TRBV2 to TRBJ2-5, with TRBD1 matching 8 bases. The CDR3 loop spans 14 amino acids. Germline values: CDR1 SNHLY, CDR2 FYNNEI. The ends lost 2 bases at V and 4 bases at J; junction bases unmatched: 3. As DNA, the CDR3 is TGTGCCAGCAGTGAACAGGGGGCGGGAGAGACCCAGTACTTC. This translates into CASSEQGAGETQYF.

The J gene is TRBJ2-5, the V gene TRBV19, with 13 bases identical to TRBD2. Losses at the gene ends were 6 bases for V and 0 bases for J; bases not matched to a gene: 4. Per germline, CDR1 LNHDA and CDR2 SQIVND (reference sequence). The CDR3 extends over 16 amino acids. The CDR3: CASSQGLAGYQETQYF. The CDR3 bases are TGTGCCAGTAGCCAGGGACTAGCGGGATACCAAGAGACCCAGTACTTC. Variable domain in full (rest from reference TRBV19 and TRBJ2-5): DGGITQSPKYLFRKEGQNVTLSCEQNLNHDAMYWYRQDPGQGLRLIYYSQIVNDFQKGDIAEGYSVSREKKESFPLTVTSAQKNPTAFYLCASSQGLAGYQETQYFGPGTRLLVL.

The chain employs TRBV5-4 and TRBJ2-5, with 7 bases identical to TRBD2. After removal of 4 bases from V and 3 bases from J, the junction contained 9 bases not matched to a gene. This CDR3 comprises 15 residues. Looked up from germline, CDR1 is SGHNT and CDR2 is YYREEE (reference sequence). The CDR3, as DNA: TGTGCCAGCAGCCCTGGGACTACGAATAAAGAGACCCAGTACTTC. The encoded protein is CASSPGTTNKETQYF.

This rearrangement joins TRBV11-2 to TRBJ1-3; D is undetermined. The germline V and J ends were trimmed by 4 bases and 0 bases, with 7 bases remaining between them. The CDR3 has 14 residues. Germline lookup yields CDR1 SGHAT and CDR2 FQNNGV. The CDR3 DNA is TGTGCCAGCAGCTCACAGAGCTCTGGAAACACCATATATTTT. It is translated as CASSSQSSGNTIYF.

This chain joins TRBV7-6 and TRBJ1-3, with 8 bases fitting TRBD1. The CDR3 totals 17 residues. Germline V gene sequence: CDR1 SGHVS, CDR2 FNYEAQ. V shed 3 bases and J 1 base; nucleotides not matched to a gene: 8. The chain's CDR3 is CASSLQQGERSGNTIYF. The CDR3 bases are TGTGCCAGCAGCTTGCAACAGGGGGAAAGGTCTGGAAACACCATATATTTT.

CDR3 sequence (DNA): TGTGCCAGCAATCTCAGGGGGGCAGATACGCAGTATTTT. This gives the protein CASNLRGADTQYF. This rearrangement joins TRBV6-5 to TRBJ2-3; weak D call: TRBD1 (7 bases). V shed 7 bases and J shed 4 bases, with 12 bases lying between them. Per the germline V gene, CDR1 is MNHEY and CDR2 is SVGAGI. The CDR3 extends over 13 amino acids.

V gene TRBV29-1 combines with J gene TRBJ1-1; D perhaps matches TRBD1 (5 bases). The CDR3 has 13 amino acids. Trimming shortened V by 3 bases and J by 4 bases, and 12 bases separated the two germline ends. The germline CDR1 and CDR2 sequences are SQVTM and ANQGSEA. The CDR3 sequence: CSVDRVWGTEAFF. The CDR3 DNA is TGCAGCGTTGACAGGGTCTGGGGCACTGAAGCTTTCTTT.

The chain employs TRBV19 and TRBJ1-1; D remains ambiguous. This CDR3 contains 13 residues. The V end lost 6 bases, the J end lost 1 base, and 9 bases lay between the germline ends. From germline, CDR1 is LNHDA and CDR2 SQIVND (reference sequence). CDR3 sequence (DNA): TGTGCCAGTAGGCCCCAGTGGAACACTGAAGCTTTCTTT. It translates to CASRPQWNTEAFF. Looking up the rest from reference TRBV19 and TRBJ1-1 gives the full variable domain: DGGITQSPKYLFRKEGQNVTLSCEQNLNHDAMYWYRQDPGQGLRLIYYSQIVNDFQKGDIAEGYSVSREKKESFPLTVTSAQKNPTAFYLCASRPQWNTEAFFGQGTRLTVV.